Listed here are 29 T cell receptor beta chains from one sample, sequenced in a study of CD8 T cells in Susac syndrome. An input of about 0.5 to 1 ug of RNA was subjected to reverse transcription using random hexamers. TCRdb passed the immunoSEQ multiplex PCR reads through MiXCR, listing each CDR3 protein once. The sample lists 200,000 to 300,000 distinct CDR3 sequences; around 96% were seen once. The source material was CD4+ T cells from PBMCs. The receptors were sampled from a human donor with Susac syndrome.

The chain carries TRBV3-1 and TRBJ1-2; 8 bases align to TRBD1. Germline-derived CDR1 and CDR2 are LGHDT and YNNKEL (reference sequence). The CDR3 is made up of 13 amino acids. The J segment lost 7 bases and the V segment lost 1 base, leaving 2 bases of the junction unmatched. Written as DNA, the CDR3 is TGTGCCAGCAGCCAAGCACAGGGGGGTGGCTACACCTTC. Amino acid sequence: CASSQAQGGGYTF.

The DNA for the CDR3 is TGCGCCAGCAGCCTCGGCAGGGAAGGATTTGGCTACACCTTC. Translated, it gives CASSLGREGFGYTF. The chain recombines TRBV4-1 with TRBJ1-2; tentative D call: TRBD1 (5 bases). Germline CDR1 reads MGHRA; CDR2 reads YSYEKL. The V end lost 4 bases, the J end lost 7 bases, and 16 bases lay between the germline ends. The CDR3 has 14 amino acids.

Notes on this clonotype: Germline is not matched at one junction end, which may reflect a read error. V gene TRBV7-7 combines with J gene TRBJ2-1; tentative D call: TRBD2 (6 bases). The V gene's germline CDR1 is SSHAT and CDR2 FNYEAQ (reference sequence). This CDR3 is built from 14 residues. The CDR3 region is CASSTLGGYTEQFF. The CDR3 DNA is TGTGCTAGCAGTACCCTAGGAGGGTACACGGAGCAGTTCTTC.

The chain links TRBV28 to TRBJ2-1; D gene unclear. V gave up 5 bases and J gave up 9 bases, with 11 bases separating them. The germline CDR1 and CDR2 sequences are MDHEN and SYDVKM. The CDR3 loop spans 12 amino acids. In nucleotides, the CDR3 is TGTGCCAGCAGTGAACGGGTTGGTGAGCAGTTCTTC. Translation: CASSERVGEQFF.

The chain combines TRBV29-1 with TRBJ2-1, with TRBD2 as a possible D gene (6 bases). Germline assignment: CDR1 SQVTM and CDR2 ANQGSEA. Trimming stripped 4 bases from V and 13 bases from J, with 14 bases between. The CDR3 sequence is 11 residues long. As DNA, the CDR3 is TGCAGCGTTGGGGAGGACCGAGGACAGTTCTTC. It codes for CSVGEDRGQFF.

Only one count was recorded for this clonotype. The V and J genes are TRBV5-6 and TRBJ1-4; TRBD1 is a possible D gene (6 bases). V lost 4 bases and J lost 3, with 16 bases in between. Germline V gives CDR1 SGHDT, CDR2 YYEEEE. CDR3 size: 16 residues. The CDR3 loop reads CASSGTPAGANEKLFF. The CDR3 DNA reads TGTGCCAGCAGCGGAACCCCTGCAGGGGCTAATGAAAAACTGTTTTTT. The whole variable domain, remainder taken from reference TRBV5-6 and TRBJ1-4, is DAGVTQSPTHLIKTRGQQVTLRCSPKSGHDTVSWYQQALGQGPQFIFQYYEEEERQRGNFPDRFSGHQFPNYSSELNVNALLLGDSALYLCASSGTPAGANEKLFFGSGTQLSVL.

V gene TRBV20-1 combines with J gene TRBJ2-7; weak D call: TRBD2 (5 bases). With 7 bases removed from V and 0 bases from J, the gap between germline ends came to 13 bases. Looked up from germline, CDR1 is DFQATT and CDR2 is SNEGSKA (reference sequence). This CDR3 spans 13 amino acids. Here the CDR3 DNA reads TGCAGTGTAGGTGGGGAGATCTCCTACGAGCAGTACTTC. Translating it yields CSVGGEISYEQYF.

The rearrangement uses TRBV5-1 and TRBJ2-1; 13 bases align to TRBD2. Per the germline V gene, CDR1 is SGHRS and CDR2 is YFSETQ. With 5 bases clipped from V and 5 bases from J, the junction kept 4 bases outside the gene matches. There are 15 residues in the CDR3. This chain's CDR3 is CASSPGLAGDNEQFF. CDR3 in DNA: TGCGCCAGCAGTCCAGGACTAGCGGGAGACAATGAGCAGTTCTTC.

The V and J genes are TRBV24-1 and TRBJ2-7; 10 bases are shared with TRBD1. With V trimmed by 3 bases and J by 3 bases, 4 bases remained unmatched. Germline-derived CDR1 and CDR2 are KGHDR and SFDVKD. CDR3 size: 15 residues. This chain's CDR3 is CATSDPGTGVYEQYF. The DNA of the CDR3 is TGTGCCACCAGTGATCCCGGGACAGGGGTCTACGAGCAGTACTTC.

This clonotype has only one observation. The CDR3 bases are TGTGCCAGCAGTTACACGACTAGTTACTACGAGCAGTACTTC. Amino acid sequence: CASSYTTSYYEQYF. The chain links TRBV28 to TRBJ2-7; the D gene is possibly TRBD2 (6 bases). V was pared by 4 bases and J by 3 bases, with 13 bases between. Germline lookup yields CDR1 MDHEN and CDR2 SYDVKM. The CDR3 runs to 14 residues.

This clonotype was counted a single time. This chain links TRBV29-1 with TRBJ2-7, with D possibly being TRBD2 (6 bases). This CDR3 comprises 13 residues. V was pared by 7 bases and J by 2 bases, with 15 bases between. Germline assignment: CDR1 SQVTM and CDR2 ANQGSEA. CDR3 nucleotides: TGCAGCGCGGGGGACGAATCGACCTACGAGCAGTACTTC. It translates to CSAGDESTYEQYF.

This chain uses TRBV20-1 with TRBJ1-5; unclear D gene. Trimming stripped 0 bases from V and 2 bases from J, with 11 bases between. This CDR3 is 15 amino acids long. The germline V gene has CDR1 DFQATT and CDR2 SNEGSKA (reference sequence). CDR3: CSARDLGRGNQPQHF. CDR3 nucleotides: TGCAGTGCTAGAGATTTGGGGAGAGGCAATCAGCCCCAGCATTTT.

This chain joins TRBV14 and TRBJ2-3; perhaps D is TRBD1 or TRBD2 (5 bases each). V was clipped by 4 bases and J by 3 bases, with 20 bases between them. Germline loops: CDR1 SGHDN, CDR2 FVKESK. The CDR3 is 17 amino acids. CDR3 DNA: TGTGCCAGCAGCCCCACGAATGAGGGGAAAAAGACAGATACGCAGTATTTT. Translation: CASSPTNEGKKTDTQYF.

The rearrangement links TRBV20-1 to TRBJ2-1; 9 nucleotides align to TRBD2. V lost 8 bases to trimming and J lost 1 base; unmatched junction nucleotides: 15. CDR1 is DFQATT and CDR2 is SNEGSKA in the germline V gene (reference sequence). There are 17 residues in the CDR3. This CDR3 reads CSPLRSGRSPSYNEQFF. DNA for the CDR3: TGCAGTCCCCTCCGGAGCGGGAGGTCCCCTTCCTACAATGAGCAGTTCTTC.

CDR3 protein: CASSPRGPSTDTQYF. For the CDR3, the DNA is TGTGCCAGCAGCCCGAGGGGGCCGAGCACAGATACGCAGTATTTT. The rearrangement links TRBV9 to TRBJ2-3, with 7 bases lining up with TRBD1. After removal of 4 bases from V and 0 bases from J, the junction contained 5 bases not matched to a gene. The length of the CDR3 is 15 residues. Germline V gives CDR1 SGDLS, CDR2 YYNGEE.

This clonotype was observed once. The rearrangement joins TRBV7-8 to TRBJ2-6; possible D gene TRBD1, 6 bases. The length of the CDR3 is 18 residues. V gave up 5 bases and J gave up 1 base, with 18 bases separating them. Germline loops: CDR1 SGHVS, CDR2 FQNEAQ. The CDR3 sequence: CASSLLGRGASGANVLTF. The CDR3, as DNA: TGTGCCAGCAGCCTGCTGGGCAGGGGAGCGTCTGGGGCCAACGTCCTGACTTTC.

This chain joins TRBV7-9 and TRBJ2-7; D not resolved. The CDR3 sequence is 15 residues long. CDR1 is SEHNR and CDR2 is FQNEAQ in the germline V gene (reference sequence). V was shortened by 2 bases and J by 6 bases, with 17 bases between the two germline ends. CDR3 sequence reads: CASSLSMGSQTEQYF. The DNA of the CDR3 is TGTGCCAGCAGCTTATCGATGGGGTCACAGACCGAGCAGTACTTC.

This clonotype was seen a single time. The rearrangement links TRBV5-1 to TRBJ2-7; TRBD2 matches at 9 bases. Germline V gene sequence: CDR1 SGHRS, CDR2 YFSETQ. J gave up 0 bases and V 4 bases, and 11 bases lay outside the gene matches. CDR3 length: 17 residues. The CDR3 DNA reads TGCGCCAGCAGCCCGGTGGGTAGCGGGAGCGCCTCCTACGAGCAGTACTTC. This encodes CASSPVGSGSASYEQYF.

This chain connects TRBV29-1 to TRBJ2-1, with 8 nucleotides matching TRBD2. V trimming: 4 bases; J trimming: 4 bases; junction bases outside the gene matches: 9. This CDR3 is built from 15 residues. Germline loops: CDR1 SQVTM, CDR2 ANQGSEA. Written as DNA, the CDR3 is TGCAGCGTTGCCAGTCTGAGCGGGGGTTACAATGAGCAGTTCTTC. Translating it yields CSVASLSGGYNEQFF.

This clonotype was found once. V and J are TRBV30 and TRBJ2-7; D possibly uses TRBD1 or TRBD2 (5 bases each). Germline V CDR1 and CDR2: GTSNPN, SVGIG (reference sequence). This CDR3 spans 16 amino acids. Trimming shortened V by 3 bases and J by 1 base, and 19 bases separated the two germline ends. The CDR3 is CAWRDNAQWGSYEQYF. CDR3 sequence (DNA): TGTGCCTGGAGAGACAACGCCCAATGGGGGTCCTACGAGCAGTACTTC. Combining the CDR3 with reference TRBV30 and TRBJ2-7 gives the whole variable domain SQTIHQWPATLVQPVGSPLSLECTVEGTSNPNLYWYRQAAGRGLQLLFYSVGIGQISSEVPQNLSASRPQDRQFILSSKKLLLSDSGFYLCAWRDNAQWGSYEQYFGPGTRLTVT.

This chain links TRBV25-1 with TRBJ1-2; the D is unclear. Germline V CDR1 and CDR2: MGHDK, SYGVNS. V shed 3 bases and J shed 4 bases, with 18 bases lying between them. The CDR3 has 16 residues. This CDR3 is CASSETQRTQFYGYTF. The CDR3 DNA reads as TGTGCCAGCAGTGAGACCCAACGCACTCAATTCTATGGCTACACCTTC.

V is TRBV23-1 and J is TRBJ1-4, with unresolved D. Being an ORF, TRBV23-1 has a function that is uncertain. This CDR3 region has 14 residues. V was shortened by 4 bases and J by 4 bases, with 10 bases between the two germline ends. The CDR3 DNA reads as TGCGCCAGCAGTCCCCGTGTGGGTAATGAAAAACTGTTTTTT. It translates to CASSPRVGNEKLFF.

The chain links TRBV6-5 to TRBJ2-7; 13 bases fit TRBD2. CDR1 and CDR2 from the germline V gene are MNHEY and SVGAGI. This CDR3 has 16 residues. V dropped 0 bases and J dropped 3; count of bases not matched to a gene: 2. CDR3 coding DNA: TGTGCCAGCAGTTACTCCAGGACTAGCGGGAGCTACGAGCAGTACTTC. Encoded protein: CASSYSRTSGSYEQYF.

The chain combines TRBV5-1 with TRBJ1-5, with 7 positions matching TRBD1. The CDR3 extends over 16 amino acids. CDR1 is SGHRS and CDR2 is YFSETQ in the germline V gene. Losses at the gene ends were 0 bases for V and 6 bases for J; bases not matched to a gene: 9. The DNA of the CDR3 is TGCGCCAGCAGCTTGGAAGGAGGGGGCGACGGTCAGCCCCAGCATTTT. Its protein is CASSLEGGGDGQPQHF.

The rearrangement links TRBV20-1 to TRBJ2-1, with D maybe TRBD2 (6 bases). Deletions cut 6 bases from V and 8 bases from J, with 23 bases between. The CDR3 length is 15 residues. Germline V lookup: CDR1 DFQATT, CDR2 SNEGSKA (reference sequence). The CDR3: CSAGSAGRAGYEQFF. CDR3 in DNA: TGCAGTGCGGGTTCTGCCGGGAGAGCAGGGTATGAGCAGTTCTTC.

The genes are TRBV20-1 and TRBJ2-7, with no clear D. V lost 0 bases, J lost 0 bases, and 6 bases lay in between. From germline, CDR1 is DFQATT and CDR2 SNEGSKA (reference sequence). The CDR3 totals 13 residues. The CDR3: CSARDDGSYEQYF. The CDR3 DNA reads as TGCAGTGCTAGAGATGACGGCTCCTACGAGCAGTACTTC.

The J gene is TRBJ2-3, the V gene TRBV20-1; TRBD1 might be the D (6 bases). The CDR3 sequence is 13 residues long. Germline V CDR1 and CDR2: DFQATT, SNEGSKA (reference sequence). Trimming shortened V by 3 bases and J by 2 bases, and 9 bases separated the two germline ends. The CDR3 DNA sequence: TGCAGTGCTAGCGACAGGTACACAGATACGCAGTATTTT. Protein product: CSASDRYTDTQYF.

This clonotype has only a few counts. The rearrangement joins TRBV20-1 to TRBJ1-4, with D hard to call. Per the germline V gene, CDR1 is DFQATT and CDR2 is SNEGSKA (reference sequence). The ends were cut back, 5 bases at V and 3 bases at J, with 1 base in the middle. This CDR3 has 10 amino acids. Here the CDR3 reads CSASNEKLFF. The CDR3 nucleotides are TGCAGTGCTTCTAATGAAAAACTGTTTTTT.

This clonotype was found once. This rearrangement joins TRBV5-1 to TRBJ2-1; no reliable D call. The V and J ends lost 6 bases and 1 base respectively, with 20 bases between them. The germline V gene encodes CDR1 SGHRS and CDR2 YFSETQ. This CDR3 has 17 residues. CDR3 loop: CASTIGLAAHSYNEQFF. As DNA, the CDR3 is TGCGCCAGCACAATCGGGCTGGCGGCCCATTCCTACAATGAGCAGTTCTTC.